Presented here are 27 T cell receptor beta chains from one specimen sequenced in a study of T cell responses to AZD1222 COVID-19 vaccine. Profiling relied on immunoSEQ multiplex PCR, and the TCRdb table lists in-frame clones only, not all of them. Of roughly 70,000 clones in the sample, around 74% were seen once. This specimen consisted of peripheral blood, obtained on day 0 of MenACWY control vaccination. Receptors were obtained from an adult in good health.

V gene TRBV18 combines with J gene TRBJ1-2; TRBD1 aligns across 9 bases. The CDR3 contains 14 residues. CDR1 is KGHSH, CDR2 LQKENI, per germline. The V and J ends lost 3 bases and 8 bases, in that order; junction bases with no gene match: 7. The CDR3 is CASSPSRDRVGYTF. The CDR3 DNA is TGTGCCAGCTCACCCTCCCGGGACAGGGTCGGCTACACCTTC.

For the CDR3, the DNA is TGTGCCACCAGCAGGTCCGAGTTTGGGGGCACTGAAGCTTTCTTT. It specifies CATSRSEFGGTEAFF. The V gene is TRBV15, the J gene TRBJ1-1; maybe TRBD1 (5 bases). Per germline, CDR1 LNHNV and CDR2 YYDKDF (reference sequence). CDR3 length: 15 residues. Trimming removed 3 bases from V and 4 bases from J, with 15 bases in between. Filled out from reference TRBV15 and TRBJ1-1, the complete variable domain reads DAMVIQNPRYQVTQFGKPVTLSCSQTLNHNVMYWYQQKSSQAPKLLFHYYDKDFNNEADTPDNFQSRRPNTSFCFLDIRSPGLGDTAMYLCATSRSEFGGTEAFFGQGTRLTVV.

This clone turned up a few times. V and J are TRBV7-3 and TRBJ2-7; D is perhaps TRBD2 (6 bases). The germline gives CDR1 SGHTA, CDR2 FQGTGA. V dropped 4 bases and J dropped 1 base, with 14 bases sitting between them. The CDR3 consists of 15 residues. For the CDR3, the DNA is TGTGCCAGCAGCTACCCCCGGGACTCATCCTACGAGCAGTACTTC. Translating gives CASSYPRDSSYEQYF.

The chain is built from TRBV5-4 and TRBJ2-1; the match to TRBD1 covers 7 bases. Germline loops: CDR1 SGHNT, CDR2 YYREEE (reference sequence). V shed 3 bases, J shed 5 bases, and the junction held 5 bases outside the gene matches. The CDR3 is 14 residues long. In DNA, the CDR3 is TGTGCCAGCAGCTCACAGGGGCGGGACAATGAGCAGTTCTTC. Its protein is CASSSQGRDNEQFF.

This clone was counted only a few times. The rearrangement joins TRBV24-1 to TRBJ2-2; weak D call: TRBD1 (5 bases). Trimming left V 7 bases short and J 3 bases short, with 5 bases between. The CDR3 contains 12 residues. CDR1 is KGHDR and CDR2 is SFDVKD in the germline V gene. This CDR3 reads CATRGDTGELFF. CDR3 DNA sequence: TGTGCCACCAGAGGGGACACCGGGGAGCTGTTTTTT.

The rearrangement uses TRBV11-1 and TRBJ1-2; D possibly corresponds to TRBD1 (5 bases). The CDR3 consists of 14 residues. The V end was cut by 3 bases, the J end by 4 bases, with 12 bases between. The V gene's germline CDR1 is SGHAT and CDR2 FQDESV (reference sequence). The DNA of the CDR3 is TGTGCCAGCAGCTTGGGGCGGCTTGGCTATGGCTACACCTTC. This translates into CASSLGRLGYGYTF.

Points on this clone: This clone may be a read error of a much larger clone one base away. The chain carries TRBV10-3 and TRBJ2-3; 9 bases fit TRBD2. After removal of 3 bases from V and 2 bases from J, the junction contained 6 bases not matched to a gene. The germline CDR1 and CDR2 sequences are ENHRY and SYGVKD. This CDR3 comprises 16 residues. The CDR3 DNA is TGTGCCATCAGTGAAGGGGCGGGGGGGCCCACAGATACGCAGTATTTT. Amino acids: CAISEGAGGPTDTQYF.

Only one count was recorded for this clone. The V call is TRBV5-1, the J call TRBJ1-6; 8 nucleotides align to TRBD1. Germline values: CDR1 SGHRS, CDR2 YFSETQ. The CDR3 spans 15 residues. V gave up 4 bases and J gave up 6 bases; unmatched junction bases: 6. CDR3 bases: TGCGCCAGCAGCGTGACAGGGGATAGTAATTCACCCCTCCACTTT. Protein: CASSVTGDSNSPLHF.

This clone was detected only once. The rearrangement joins TRBV6-2 or TRBV6-3 to TRBJ1-5; weak D call: TRBD1 (5 bases). Trimming shortened V by 5 bases and J by 0 bases, and 11 bases separated the two germline ends. The CDR3 consists of 15 residues. Germline CDR1 reads MNHEY; CDR2 reads SVGEGT. CDR3 DNA sequence: TGTGCCAGCAGTCAAATGGGACCTAGCAATCAGCCCCAGCATTTT. This sequence encodes CASSQMGPSNQPQHF.

This clone was counted a few times. The chain recombines TRBV29-1 with TRBJ1-1; no definite D call. The CDR3 loop spans 11 amino acids. Trimming left V 7 bases short and J 7 bases short, with 13 bases between. The germline V gene has CDR1 SQVTM and CDR2 ANQGSEA. The CDR3 nucleotides are TGCAGCGCTAGGGATCGGTTTGAAGCTTTCTTT. Its translation is CSARDRFEAFF.

V is TRBV5-1 and J is TRBJ2-2; D is unresolved. V lost 1 base and J 5 bases, leaving 12 bases between the germline ends. CDR1 and CDR2 (germline): SGHRS, YFSETQ. The CDR3 is made up of 15 amino acids. For the CDR3, the DNA is TGCGCCAGCAGCTTGAGTGGGGTAGGGACCGGGGAGCTGTTTTTT. This encodes CASSLSGVGTGELFF.

CDR3 amino acids: CASSLDINTGELFF. The CDR3 DNA sequence: TGCGCCAGCAGCTTGGACATCAACACCGGGGAGCTGTTTTTT. The chain joins TRBV5-1 to TRBJ2-2; D not resolved. CDR1 is SGHRS and CDR2 is YFSETQ in the germline V gene. The CDR3 extends over 14 amino acids. V was clipped by 0 bases and J by 2 bases, with 5 bases between them.

The sample holds one count of this clone. The genes are TRBV2 and TRBJ2-3; D gene unclear. Trimming left V 5 bases short and J 6 bases short, with 12 bases between. The CDR3 totals 13 residues. The germline V gene encodes CDR1 SNHLY and CDR2 FYNNEI. The CDR3 loop reads CASSYTNRDTQYF. The CDR3 DNA reads TGTGCCAGCAGTTACACTAATCGGGATACGCAGTATTTT.

The chain has TRBV4-2 and TRBJ2-1; D uncertain. The V end was cut by 0 bases, the J end by 4 bases, with 4 bases between. This CDR3 has 13 amino acids. Germline V lookup: CDR1 LGHNA, CDR2 YNFKEQ. The CDR3 here is CASSQETYNEQFF. The CDR3 DNA follows: TGTGCCAGCAGCCAAGAGACATACAATGAGCAGTTCTTC.

The gene calls are TRBV5-1 and TRBJ2-3; possibly TRBD1 for D (5 bases). This CDR3 has 14 amino acids. CDR1 and CDR2 from the germline V gene are SGHRS and YFSETQ. V lost 2 bases, J lost 6 bases, and 13 bases lay in between. The CDR3 spells CASSFGQGGDTQYF. The CDR3 coding sequence is TGCGCCAGCAGCTTTGGGCAGGGTGGCGATACGCAGTATTTT.

The V gene is TRBV12-3 or TRBV12-4, the J gene TRBJ1-6, with D possibly matching TRBD1 (5 bases). V lost 5 bases, J lost 12 bases, and 11 bases lay in between. The length of the CDR3 is 12 residues. The CDR3 loop is CASSPGLGPLHF. The CDR3 region has the DNA TGTGCCAGCAGTCCAGGGCTGGGACCCCTCCACTTT.

V is TRBV7-5 and J is TRBJ1-6; TRBD1 is taken as the D call from the table, unchecked against the DNA. TRBV7-5 is tagged as a pseudogene. The CDR3 contains 20 residues. CDR3: CARSLWDSSPRRYSHSPLHF. The DNA for the CDR3 is TGTGCCAGAAGCTTATGGGACAGCTCCCCTCGACGGTACAGTCATTCACCCCTCCACTTT.

The chain uses TRBV3-1 (or the pseudogene TRBV3-2) and TRBJ1-6; D is ambiguous. Trimming pared 5 bases from V and 8 bases from J, leaving 7 bases between. The CDR3 covers 12 residues. CDR1 and CDR2 from the germline V gene are LGHDT and YNNKEL (reference sequence). CDR3 bases: TGTGCCAGCAGCTACCTCGATTCACCCCTCCACTTT. It translates to CASSYLDSPLHF.

This chain links TRBV5-6 with TRBJ2-3, with a possible D match to TRBD1 (5 bases). V shed 0 bases and J shed 1 base, with 9 bases lying between them. Germline V gene sequence: CDR1 SGHDT, CDR2 YYEEEE. This CDR3 spans 15 amino acids. This chain's CDR3 is CASSLAAQGTDTQYF. DNA for the CDR3: TGTGCCAGCAGCTTGGCCGCACAGGGCACAGATACGCAGTATTTT. Filled out from reference TRBV5-6 and TRBJ2-3, the complete variable domain reads DAGVTQSPTHLIKTRGQQVTLRCSPKSGHDTVSWYQQALGQGPQFIFQYYEEEERQRGNFPDRFSGHQFPNYSSELNVNALLLGDSALYLCASSLAAQGTDTQYFGPGTRLTVL.

The V and J genes are TRBV5-6 and TRBJ1-2, with D perhaps matching TRBD1 (5 bases). There are 14 residues in the CDR3. Germline values: CDR1 SGHDT, CDR2 YYEEEE. V lost 7 bases to trimming and J lost 2 bases, with 15 bases between them. CDR3 bases: TGTGCCAGCGCCCGGGACTCACTCAACTATGGCTACACCTTC. Translated, it gives CASARDSLNYGYTF.

The V and J genes are TRBV7-2 and TRBJ2-3; no clear D gene. The CDR3 length is 12 residues. CDR1 and CDR2 from the germline V gene are SGHTA and FQGNSA. Trimming cost V 5 bases and J 12 bases, with 15 bases left between them. CDR3 DNA sequence: TGTGCCAGCAGCCATCCCGGTGGGCCACAGTATTTT. Protein product: CASSHPGGPQYF.

The V call is TRBV10-3, the J call TRBJ1-2; D uncertain. The CDR3 has 15 amino acids. V lost 0 bases to trimming and J lost 4 bases, with 12 bases between them. Germline V lookup: CDR1 ENHRY, CDR2 SYGVKD. CDR3 sequence: CAISESKDYSYGYTF. The CDR3 nucleotides read TGTGCCATCAGTGAGTCGAAGGATTACTCCTATGGCTACACCTTC.

The chain carries TRBV28 and TRBJ1-6; no reliable D call. Germline-derived CDR1 and CDR2 are MDHEN and SYDVKM. Trimming pared 7 bases from V and 10 bases from J, leaving 17 bases between. The CDR3 is made up of 14 amino acids. DNA for the CDR3: TGTGCCAGCACTCCGTTAGGGAAGCGATCACCCCTCCACTTT. Translating it yields CASTPLGKRSPLHF.

The chain recombines TRBV5-1 with TRBJ2-5, with 7 bases lining up with TRBD2. Germline loops: CDR1 SGHRS, CDR2 YFSETQ. J gave up 5 bases and V 3 bases, and 7 bases lay outside the gene matches. The CDR3 covers 14 residues. This chain's CDR3 is CASSSGTNGETQYF. In DNA form, the CDR3 reads TGCGCCAGCAGCTCCGGGACTAATGGTGAGACCCAGTACTTC.

The chain recombines TRBV28 with TRBJ1-6, with a weak D call TRBD1 (6 bases). The CDR3 runs 12 residues. Germline-derived CDR1 and CDR2 are MDHEN and SYDVKM. V lost 11 bases, J lost 6 bases, and 11 bases lay in between. CDR3 in amino acids: CAWKGVNSPLHF. The CDR3 DNA reads as TGTGCCTGGAAGGGGGTTAATTCACCCCTCCACTTT.

The chain couples TRBV28 to TRBJ1-1; D not resolved. This CDR3 comprises 12 residues. V dropped 3 bases and J dropped 10 bases, with 12 bases sitting between them. Germline V CDR1 and CDR2: MDHEN, SYDVKM. CDR3 bases: TGTGCCAGCAGTTTCCAACAAATGGGAGCTTTCTTT. This translates into CASSFQQMGAFF.

The V gene is TRBV6-6, the J gene TRBJ2-3; the match to TRBD1 covers 9 bases. The CDR3 covers 14 residues. Per the germline V gene, CDR1 is MNHNY and CDR2 is SVGAGI (reference sequence). V shed 6 bases, J shed 3 bases, and the junction held 4 bases outside the gene matches. CDR3 loop: CASRQGARTDTQYF. CDR3 sequence (DNA): TGTGCCAGCAGACAGGGGGCGCGGACAGATACGCAGTATTTT.